These T cell receptor beta chains were read from a single sample in a study of T cell changes during pregnancy in multiple sclerosis. Data came from immunoSEQ multiplex PCR; TCRdb stores just in-frame clones and leaves some out. The sample consists of fewer than 55,000 clones, 92% of them appearing once. The sample was peripheral blood. These receptors all stem from a female donor with multiple sclerosis, enrolled in a pregnancy study. The CDR3 runs from the conserved cysteine through the conserved F or W.

V gene	J gene	CDR3 protein
TRBV4-3	TRBJ2-5	CASSQDDQFQETQYF
TRBV18	TRBJ2-1	CASSPFLAGGYNEQFF
TRBV30	TRBJ2-7	CAWSRLGTSGEQYF
TRBV10-2	TRBJ2-1	CASSVDRGSYNEQFF
TRBV2	TRBJ2-2	CASSGLENTGELFF
TRBV2	TRBJ1-2	CASSAGLGEHGYTF
TRBV5-1	TRBJ2-7	CASSDYRDTQSSYEQYF
TRBV19	TRBJ2-5	CASSIVLAGETQYF
TRBV27	TRBJ1-5	CASSFSQYRPQHF
TRBV5-1	TRBJ2-3	CASSLEGPGGPTDTQYF
TRBV15	TRBJ2-2	CATSRGWVGGRTGELFF
TRBV10-3	TRBJ2-5	CAIRGGPQETQYF
TRBV19	TRBJ2-5	CASSKARTSGEGGEETQYF
TRBV27	TRBJ2-5	CASSPKAQETQYF
TRBV11-2	TRBJ2-1	CASSLFQGAVNEQFF
TRBV28	TRBJ1-5	CASSYSVSNQPQHF
TRBV28	TRBJ1-5	CASSFKVATSQPQHF
TRBV2	TRBJ2-5	CASEAGAETQYF
TRBV19	TRBJ2-3	CASSERTSGSADTQYF
TRBV19	TRBJ1-5	CASSIVGQINQPQHF
TRBV30	TRBJ1-2	CAWSDIPTGSGYTF
TRBV25-1	TRBJ1-2	CASSLQGAGYTF
TRBV7-9	TRBJ1-2	CASSYGRGSYGYTF
TRBV5-1	TRBJ2-2	CASSLGGGTGELFF
TRBV19	TRBJ2-7	CASSRRDRGRSYEQYF
TRBV7-9	TRBJ1-2	CASSLALMGGGYGYTF
TRBV6-5	TRBJ2-1	CASSYTSQFF
TRBV12-5	TRBJ2-5	CASGDTGGYGEETQYF